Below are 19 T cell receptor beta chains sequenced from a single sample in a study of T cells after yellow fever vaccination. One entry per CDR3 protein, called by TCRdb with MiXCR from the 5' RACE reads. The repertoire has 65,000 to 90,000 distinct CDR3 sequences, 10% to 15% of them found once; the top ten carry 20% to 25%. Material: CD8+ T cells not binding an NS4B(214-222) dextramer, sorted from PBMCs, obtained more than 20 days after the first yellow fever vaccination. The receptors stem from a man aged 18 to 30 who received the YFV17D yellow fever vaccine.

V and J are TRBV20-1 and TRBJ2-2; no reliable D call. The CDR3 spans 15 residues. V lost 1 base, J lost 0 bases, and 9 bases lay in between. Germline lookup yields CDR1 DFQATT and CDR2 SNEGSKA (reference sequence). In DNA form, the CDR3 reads TGCAGTGCTAGAGCCCCCTGGACGAACACCGGGGAGCTGTTTTTT. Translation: CSARAPWTNTGELFF.

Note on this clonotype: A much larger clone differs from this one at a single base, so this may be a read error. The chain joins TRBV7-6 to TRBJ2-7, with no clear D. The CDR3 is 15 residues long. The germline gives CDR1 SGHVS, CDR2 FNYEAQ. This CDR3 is CAGSLGSVASYEQYF. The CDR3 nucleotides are TGTGCCGGCAGCTTAGGGTCTGTAGCCTCCTACGAGCAGTACTTC.

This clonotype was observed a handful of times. CDR3 region: CASSQEHSLNYGYTF. In nucleotides, the CDR3 is TGCGCCAGCAGCCAAGAGCATTCCCTTAACTATGGCTACACCTTC. J is TRBJ1-2 and V is TRBV4-3; unclear D gene. Trimming removed 0 bases from V and 1 base from J, with 9 bases in between. The CDR3 spans 15 residues. Germline V lookup: CDR1 LGHNA, CDR2 YSLEER.

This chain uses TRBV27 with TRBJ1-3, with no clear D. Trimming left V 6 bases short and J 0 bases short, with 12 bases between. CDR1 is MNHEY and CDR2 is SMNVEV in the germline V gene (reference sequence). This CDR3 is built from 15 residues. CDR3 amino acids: CASSQDWSSGNTIYF. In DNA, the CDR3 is TGTGCCAGCAGCCAAGACTGGAGCTCTGGAAACACCATATATTTT.

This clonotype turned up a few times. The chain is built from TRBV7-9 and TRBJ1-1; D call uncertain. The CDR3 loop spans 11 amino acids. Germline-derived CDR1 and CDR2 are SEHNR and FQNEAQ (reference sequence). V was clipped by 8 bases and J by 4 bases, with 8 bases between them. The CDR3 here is CASGTTTEAFF. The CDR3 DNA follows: TGTGCCAGCGGTACCACCACTGAAGCTTTCTTT.

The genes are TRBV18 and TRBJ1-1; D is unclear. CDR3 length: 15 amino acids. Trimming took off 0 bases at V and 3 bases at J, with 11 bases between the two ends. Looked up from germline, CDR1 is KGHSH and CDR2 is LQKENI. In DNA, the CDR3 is TGTGCCAGCTCACCACCGACGCCCGGAGACACTGAAGCTTTCTTT. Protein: CASSPPTPGDTEAFF.

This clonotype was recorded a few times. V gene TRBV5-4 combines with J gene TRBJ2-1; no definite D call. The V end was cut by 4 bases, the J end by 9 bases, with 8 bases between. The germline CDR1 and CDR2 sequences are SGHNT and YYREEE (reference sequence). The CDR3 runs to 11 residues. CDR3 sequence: CASSIVSEQFF. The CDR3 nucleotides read TGTGCCAGCAGCATCGTCAGTGAGCAGTTCTTC.

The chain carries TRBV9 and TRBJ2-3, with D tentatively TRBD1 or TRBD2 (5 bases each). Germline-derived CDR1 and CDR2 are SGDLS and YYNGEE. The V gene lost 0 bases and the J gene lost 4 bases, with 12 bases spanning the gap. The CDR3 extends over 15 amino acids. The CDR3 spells CASSVAAVGADTQYF. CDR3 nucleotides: TGTGCCAGCAGCGTAGCGGCAGTGGGGGCAGATACGCAGTATTTT. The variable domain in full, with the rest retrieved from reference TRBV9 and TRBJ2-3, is DSGVTQTPKHLITATGQRVTLRCSPRSGDLSVYWYQQSLDQGLQFLIQYYNGEERAKGNILERFSAQQFPDLHSELNLSSLELGDSALYFCASSVAAVGADTQYFGPGTRLTVL.

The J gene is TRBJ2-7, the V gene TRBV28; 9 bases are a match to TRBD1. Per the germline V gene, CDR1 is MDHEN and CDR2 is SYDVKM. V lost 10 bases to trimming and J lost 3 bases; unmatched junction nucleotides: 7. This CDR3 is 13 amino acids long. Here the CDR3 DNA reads TGTGCCATGGGCCCGGGACAGGGCTACGAGCAGTACTTC. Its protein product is CAMGPGQGYEQYF.

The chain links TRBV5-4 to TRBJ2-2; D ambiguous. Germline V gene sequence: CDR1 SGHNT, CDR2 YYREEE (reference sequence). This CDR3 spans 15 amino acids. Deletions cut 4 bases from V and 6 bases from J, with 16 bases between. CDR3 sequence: CASSPTPPGSGELFF. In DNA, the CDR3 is TGTGCCAGCAGCCCCACCCCGCCAGGCTCCGGGGAGCTGTTTTTT.

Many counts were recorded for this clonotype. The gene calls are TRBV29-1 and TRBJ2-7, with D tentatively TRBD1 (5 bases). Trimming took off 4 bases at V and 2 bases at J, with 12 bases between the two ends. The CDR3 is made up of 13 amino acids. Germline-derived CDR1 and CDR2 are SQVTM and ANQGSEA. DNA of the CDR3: TGCAGCGTTGTTATACAGGCCCCCTACGAGCAGTACTTC. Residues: CSVVIQAPYEQYF.

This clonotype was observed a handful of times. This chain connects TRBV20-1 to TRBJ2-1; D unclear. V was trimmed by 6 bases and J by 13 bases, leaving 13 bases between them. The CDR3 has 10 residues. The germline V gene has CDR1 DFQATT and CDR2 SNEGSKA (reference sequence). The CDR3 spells CSADPIGQFF. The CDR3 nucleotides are TGCAGTGCCGACCCGATCGGACAGTTCTTC.

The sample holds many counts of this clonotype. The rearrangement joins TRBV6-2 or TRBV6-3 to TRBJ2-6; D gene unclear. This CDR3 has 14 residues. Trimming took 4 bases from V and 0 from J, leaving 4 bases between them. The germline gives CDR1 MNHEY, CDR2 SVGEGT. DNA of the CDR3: TGTGCCAGCAGTTGGGACTCTGGGGCCAACGTCCTGACTTTC. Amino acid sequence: CASSWDSGANVLTF.

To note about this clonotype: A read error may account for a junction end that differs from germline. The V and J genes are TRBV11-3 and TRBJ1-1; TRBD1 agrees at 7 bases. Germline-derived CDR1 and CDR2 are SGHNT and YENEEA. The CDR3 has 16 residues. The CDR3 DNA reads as TGTGACAGCAGCTTGTACACAGGGGAGAAAAGAACTGAAGCTTTCTTT. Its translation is CDSSLYTGEKRTEAFF.

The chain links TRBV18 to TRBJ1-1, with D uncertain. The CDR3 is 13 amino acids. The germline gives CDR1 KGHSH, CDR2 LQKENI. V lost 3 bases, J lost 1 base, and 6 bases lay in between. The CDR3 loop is CASSPDWNTEAFF. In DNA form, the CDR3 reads TGTGCCAGCTCACCCGATTGGAACACTGAAGCTTTCTTT.

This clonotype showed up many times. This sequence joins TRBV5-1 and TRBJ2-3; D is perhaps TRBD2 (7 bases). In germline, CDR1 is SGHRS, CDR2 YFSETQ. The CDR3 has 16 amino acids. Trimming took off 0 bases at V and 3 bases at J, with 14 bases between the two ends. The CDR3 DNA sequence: TGCGCCAGCAGCTTGGGCGGGGGCGAAATAACAGATACGCAGTATTTT. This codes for CASSLGGGEITDTQYF.

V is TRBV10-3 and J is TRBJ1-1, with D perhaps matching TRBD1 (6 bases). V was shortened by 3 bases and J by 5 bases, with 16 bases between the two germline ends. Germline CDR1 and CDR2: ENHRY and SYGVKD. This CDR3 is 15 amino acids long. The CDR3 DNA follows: TGTGCCATCAGTGATGTGGGGGGGCCGATTACTGAAGCTTTCTTT. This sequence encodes CAISDVGGPITEAFF.

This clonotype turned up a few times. In nucleotides, the CDR3 is TGTGCCACAGAGTTTGGCACCGGGGAGCTGTTTTTT. Protein product: CATEFGTGELFF. The chain links TRBV6-2 or TRBV6-3 to TRBJ2-2; D remains unclear. CDR1 and CDR2 from the germline V gene are MNHEY and SVGEGT. V was trimmed by 10 bases and J by 4 bases, leaving 10 bases between them. This CDR3 has 12 amino acids.

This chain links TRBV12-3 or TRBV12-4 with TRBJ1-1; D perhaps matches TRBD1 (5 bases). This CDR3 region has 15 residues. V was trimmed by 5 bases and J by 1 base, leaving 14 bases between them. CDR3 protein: CASSPPGGANTEAFF. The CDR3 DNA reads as TGTGCCAGCAGTCCACCAGGAGGGGCGAACACTGAAGCTTTCTTT.